The T cell receptor beta chain under discussion was sequenced for a study of T cells in Graves' hyperthyroidism and ophthalmopathy. About the study: Before any treatment, at initial diagnosis, peripheral blood was collected. Study results and caveats: Using 13 V-J features, a model discriminated ophthalmopathy from stable hyperthyroidism.

Every diagnosis used clinical symptoms, serum thyroxine and TRAb, thyroid ultrasound and orbital computed tomography. This CDR3 region has 13 residues. Germline V lookup: CDR1 DFQATT, CDR2 SNEGSKA (reference sequence). The ends lost 6 bases at V and 11 bases at J; junction bases unmatched: 7. Using RNA transcripts as the source, TCR beta CDR3 regions were amplified. First-round RT-PCR with HTBI primers amplified the TCR CDR3 region. From the multiplex PCR reads, TCRdb called clonotypes with MiXCR, one entry per CDR3 protein. The sample carries 300,000 to 450,000 distinct CDR3 sequences, approximately 15% recorded once. Comment on this clonotype: Its antigen is undetermined.

V gene TRBV20-1 combines with J gene TRBJ2-5, with 15 positions matching TRBD2. The specimen was blood. The sequence came from a woman in her twenties or thirties with Graves' ophthalmopathy. As DNA, the CDR3 is TGCAGTGCAGCCGGGACTAGCGGGGGGCCACAGTACTTC. Translated, it gives CSAAGTSGGPQYF.